Listed below are T cell receptor beta chains from one sample, sequenced in a study of vaccination and CD4 T cells after COVID-19. TCRdb ran MiXCR on the PCR reads and lists one entry per CDR3 protein. The table has 10,000 to 15,000 distinct CDR3 sequences, around 76% seen once. No antigen is known for these receptors. The source material was CD4+ T cells from blood, cultured in vitro. The source is a human donor who had recovered from COVID-19. CDR3s include the opening cysteine and the closing phenylalanine or tryptophan. A D gene is named only where the DNA matches it firmly. Clone size is given for some rows only: seen once, a few or many times, or a class if the clone is expanded.

CDR3aa | CDR3nt | v_gene | abundance | d_gene | j_gene
CASNADRGTGELFF | TGTGCCAGCAACGCAGACAGGGGAACTGGGGAGCTGTTTTTT | TRBV6-1 | NA | TRBD1 | TRBJ2-2
CATSERTGGVYGYTF | TGTGCCACCAGTGAAAGGACAGGGGGCGTGTATGGCTACACCTTC | TRBV24-1 | NA | TRBD1 | TRBJ1-2
CASSFEPDTQYF | TGTGCCAGCAGCTTTGAGCCAGATACGCAGTATTTT | TRBV7-2 | NA | NA | TRBJ2-3
CASSLAHPSSGNTIYF | TGTGCCAGCAGCTTAGCCCACCCCAGCTCTGGAAACACCATATATTTT | TRBV7-2 | few | NA | TRBJ1-3
CASSYGYGELFF | TGTGCCAGCAGTTACGGGTACGGGGAGCTGTTTTTT | TRBV6-5 | NA | NA | TRBJ2-2
CASSSPNQPQHF | TGTGCCAGCAGTTCCCCAAATCAGCCCCAGCATTTT | TRBV28 | NA | NA | TRBJ1-5
CAHPAVYYGYTF | TGTGCCCATCCGGCCGTTTACTATGGCTACACCTTC | TRBV6-1 | NA | NA | TRBJ1-2
CSGSLGYEQFF | TGCAGTGGGTCCTTGGGGTATGAGCAGTTCTTC | TRBV20-1 | NA | NA | TRBJ2-1
CSATTGVSEAFF | TGCAGTGCTACCACAGGGGTGAGTGAAGCTTTCTTT | TRBV20-1 | few | TRBD1 | TRBJ1-1
CASSLVVDGQPQHF | TGTGCCAGCAGCTTAGTCGTAGACGGTCAGCCCCAGCATTTT | TRBV7-2 | NA | NA | TRBJ1-5
CASSQVLDSNQPQHF | TGTGCCAGCAGCCAAGTCCTGGATAGCAATCAGCCCCAGCATTTT | TRBV16 | NA | NA | TRBJ1-5
CSASRQGVGAFF | TGCAGTGCTAGTCGTCAGGGTGTCGGAGCTTTCTTT | TRBV20-1 | NA | NA | TRBJ1-1
CASSLWTTEAFF | TGTGCCAGCAGCTTATGGACCACTGAAGCTTTCTTT | TRBV11-2 | NA | NA | TRBJ1-1
CASSQGQGKETQYF | TGTGCCAGCAGCCAGGGACAGGGTAAAGAGACCCAGTACTTC | TRBV7-2 | NA | TRBD1 | TRBJ2-5
CATSRDGGRTLPLSLHF | TGTGCCACCAGCAGAGATGGGGGACGGACGCTTCCGTTGTCCCTCCACTTT | TRBV15 | NA | NA | TRBJ1-6
CASSLVSVRTDTQYF | TGTGCCAGCAGCTTAGTGTCAGTTCGCACAGATACGCAGTATTTT | TRBV7-2 | NA | NA | TRBJ2-3
CASSSVFYEQYF | TGTGCCAGCAGCTCGGTTTTCTACGAGCAGTACTTC | TRBV5-6 | NA | NA | TRBJ2-7
CATSRDSRGMRQPQHF | TGTGCCACCAGCAGAGACTCCCGGGGCATGCGACAGCCCCAGCATTTT | TRBV15 | NA | NA | TRBJ1-5
CAWSALPGPREGYTF | TGTGCCTGGAGTGCCCTTCCGGGACCCCGGGAAGGCTACACCTTC | TRBV30 | NA | NA | TRBJ1-2
CASRKEGEQYF | TGTGCCAGCAGAAAGGAAGGCGAGCAGTACTTC | TRBV12-3/TRBV12-4 | NA | NA | TRBJ2-7
CSARRGYEQYF | TGCAGTGCTAGGAGGGGGTACGAGCAGTACTTC | TRBV20-1 | NA | NA | TRBJ2-7
CASSSRVPSGNTIYF | TGTGCCAGCAGTTCCCGGGTCCCCTCTGGAAACACCATATATTTT | TRBV28 | NA | NA | TRBJ1-3
CASSDPGQGVPAFF | TGTGCCAGTAGCGACCCGGGACAGGGGGTGCCAGCTTTCTTT | TRBV19 | NA | TRBD1 | TRBJ1-1
CASSPRGGGEAFF | TGTGCCAGCAGCCCGAGGGGGGGTGGTGAAGCTTTCTTT | TRBV7-2 | NA | NA | TRBJ1-1
CATSRADHRDYTF | TGTGCCACCAGCAGAGCCGATCATAGAGACTACACCTTC | TRBV15 | NA | NA | TRBJ1-2
CASRRTGGQETQYF | TGTGCCAGCAGGAGGACAGGGGGGCAAGAGACCCAGTACTTC | TRBV25-1 | NA | TRBD1 | TRBJ2-5
CATEQYRGGNQPQHF | TGTGCCACCGAACAATACAGGGGAGGGAATCAGCCCCAGCATTTT | TRBV19 | NA | TRBD1 | TRBJ1-5
CASSYRQNQPQHF | TGTGCCAGCAGTTACCGACAGAATCAGCCCCAGCATTTT | TRBV6-2/TRBV6-3 | few | NA | TRBJ1-5
CASSVTGSSSYEQYF | TGTGCCAGCAGCGTTACAGGGTCTAGCTCCTACGAGCAGTACTTC | TRBV5-4 | NA | NA | TRBJ2-7
CATSDRGQSVYGYTF | TGTGCCACCAGTGATCGAGGACAGTCTGTCTATGGCTACACCTTC | TRBV24-1 | NA | NA | TRBJ1-2
CATRVMGGRAGTQYF | TGTGCCACCAGGGTGATGGGCGGGAGGGCCGGTACGCAGTATTTT | TRBV15 | NA | TRBD2 | TRBJ2-3
CASTSWRGPLHF | TGCGCCAGCACCAGCTGGAGGGGACCCCTCCACTTT | TRBV23-1 | NA | NA | TRBJ1-6
CASSLSLGGRSTQYF | TGTGCCAGCAGTTTAAGTTTGGGAGGAAGGTCGACCCAGTACTTC | TRBV28 | NA | NA | TRBJ2-5
CSASFPGLVPYEQYF | TGCAGTGCTAGTTTTCCGGGCCTAGTCCCCTACGAGCAGTACTTC | TRBV20-1 | NA | NA | TRBJ2-7
CASSESRDSRFSPRLGLKRAQHF | TGCGCCAGCAGTGAGTCGAGGGACAGCCGCTTTTCCCCCCGCCTGGGCTTGAAGCGGGCCCAGCATTTT | TRBV10-2 | NA | TRBD1 | TRBJ1-5
CASSLQVGNSPLHF | TGTGCCAGCAGCTTACAGGTGGGGAATTCACCCCTCCACTTT | TRBV7-9 | NA | NA | TRBJ1-6
CASSPLAGQNIQYF | TGTGCCAGCAGCCCTCTAGCGGGGCAAAACATTCAGTACTTC | TRBV7-2 | few | TRBD2 | TRBJ2-4
CSASGTVTGGETQYF | TGCAGTGCTTCCGGGACAGTAACCGGCGGAGAGACCCAGTACTTC | TRBV20-1 | NA | TRBD1 | TRBJ2-5
CSATGAAPSFGYTF | TGCAGTGCCACTGGGGCGGCCCCCTCGTTTGGCTACACCTTC | TRBV20-1 | medium-sized | NA | TRBJ1-2
CASSVQESSEAFF | TGTGCCAGCTCAGTCCAGGAGTCGTCCGAAGCTTTCTTT | TRBV18 | once | NA | TRBJ1-1
CASSFGYGSAGQPQHF | TGTGCCAGCAGCTTTGGGTACGGCTCGGCGGGGCAGCCCCAGCATTTT | TRBV7-9 | few | NA | TRBJ1-5
CASTRQGYNSPLHF | TGTGCCAGTACGAGACAGGGATATAATTCACCCCTCCACTTT | TRBV27 | NA | TRBD1 | TRBJ1-6
CASSRQDRVMSYTF | TGTGCCAGCAGTCGCCAAGACAGGGTTATGAGCTACACCTTC | TRBV28 | NA | TRBD1 | TRBJ1-2
CSAGSGQGPYGYTF | TGCAGTGCCGGCTCGGGACAGGGACCCTATGGCTACACCTTC | TRBV20-1 | once | TRBD1 | TRBJ1-2
CATSGDWETQYF | TGTGCCACCAGTGGAGACTGGGAGACCCAGTACTTC | TRBV24-1 | NA | NA | TRBJ2-5
CASSENRRGSEAFF | TGCGCCAGCAGTGAGAACAGGCGAGGTTCCGAAGCTTTCTTT | TRBV10-1 | NA | NA | TRBJ1-1
CASSLSGTGGSPLHF | TGTGCCAGCAGCTTATCGGGGACAGGGGGTTCACCCCTCCACTTT | TRBV7-9 | NA | TRBD1 | TRBJ1-6
CASSSGLAGVNEQFF | TGTGCCAGCAGCTCCGGACTAGCGGGAGTTAATGAGCAGTTCTTC | TRBV7-3 | NA | TRBD2 | TRBJ2-1
CASSQTGAPGTEAFF | TGTGCCAGCAGTCAGACCGGAGCCCCCGGCACTGAAGCTTTCTTT | TRBV6-1 | NA | NA | TRBJ1-1
CSARIGQNNSPLHF | TGCAGTGCTAGAATCGGACAGAATAATTCACCCCTCCACTTT | TRBV20-1 | few | NA | TRBJ1-6
CATSRSGTQETQYF | TGTGCCACCAGTCGGTCAGGGACCCAAGAGACCCAGTACTTC | TRBV24-1 | few | NA | TRBJ2-5
CASGGSIYGYTF | TGTGCCAGCGGAGGCAGTATCTATGGCTACACCTTC | TRBV28 | NA | NA | TRBJ1-2